The next 12 T cell receptor beta chains were all read from a single sample in a study of shared clonotypes between healthy human individuals. Only in-frame clones appear in the TCRdb table, and some are missing; sequencing was by immunoSEQ multiplex PCR. The sample has some 1.4 million clones; roughly 96% are singletons. Sequencing was performed on naive CD4+ T cells sorted from blood. Subset here: CD45RA+ positively selected. These receptors originate from a man aged 25 to 40 in good health.

This chain links TRBV6-1 with TRBJ2-7; possible D gene TRBD2, 5 bases. There are 13 residues in the CDR3. The V end was cut by 5 bases, the J end by 0 bases, with 8 bases between. CDR1 MNHNS and CDR2 SASEGT come from the germline V gene. This chain's CDR3 is CASSKDYSYEQYF. CDR3 DNA: TGTGCCAGCAGTAAAGACTACTCCTACGAGCAGTACTTC.

V usage is TRBV6-1 and J usage is TRBJ2-1; 7 bases fit TRBD1. CDR1 is MNHNS, CDR2 SASEGT, per germline. After removal of 4 bases from V and 9 bases from J, the junction contained 9 bases not matched to a gene. CDR3 length: 14 residues. The CDR3 nucleotides read TGTGCCAGCAGTGCAGGACAGGTATGGGGTGAGCAGTTCTTC. It yields the protein CASSAGQVWGEQFF.

The CDR3 nucleotides are TGTGCCAGCAGGCTGGACAGGGGGTTGGCCGGGGAGCTGTTTTTT. Translated, it gives CASRLDRGLAGELFF. This sequence joins TRBV25-1 and TRBJ2-2; 10 bases match TRBD1. The CDR3 runs to 15 residues. Trimming took 6 bases from V and 6 from J; bases not matched to a gene: 7. Germline CDR1 MGHDK, CDR2 SYGVNS.

The V gene is TRBV9, the J gene TRBJ1-3, with D tentatively TRBD1 (5 bases). With 0 bases removed from V and 0 bases from J, the gap between germline ends came to 10 bases. The length of the CDR3 is 16 residues. Germline loops: CDR1 SGDLS, CDR2 YYNGEE. The CDR3 nucleotides read TGTGCCAGCAGCGTAGCGGGGGGATTCTCTGGAAACACCATATATTTT. Translation gives CASSVAGGFSGNTIYF. The complete variable domain, with remaining parts taken from reference TRBV9 and TRBJ1-3, reads DSGVTQTPKHLITATGQRVTLRCSPRSGDLSVYWYQQSLDQGLQFLIQYYNGEERAKGNILERFSAQQFPDLHSELNLSSLELGDSALYFCASSVAGGFSGNTIYFGEGSWLTVV.

This chain links TRBV6-1 with TRBJ2-7; the D gene is possibly TRBD1 (5 bases). This CDR3 is 16 amino acids long. The V end lost 0 bases, the J end lost 7 bases, and 19 bases lay between the germline ends. CDR1 MNHNS and CDR2 SASEGT come from the germline V gene. Written as DNA, the CDR3 is TGTGCCAGCAGTGAAGCCCTAGGGGTCGGGCTTGGTGAGCAGTACTTC. Translation: CASSEALGVGLGEQYF.

V is TRBV11-2 and J is TRBJ2-6; D could derive from TRBD1 or TRBD2 (5 bases each). V shed 5 bases and J shed 0 bases, with 11 bases lying between them. There are 16 residues in the CDR3. Looked up from germline, CDR1 is SGHAT and CDR2 is FQNNGV. The CDR3 sequence is CASSRDPGSGANVLTF. In DNA form, the CDR3 reads TGTGCCAGCAGCCGGGACCCCGGCTCTGGGGCCAACGTCCTGACTTTC.

This chain uses TRBV14 with TRBJ2-2; D possibly corresponds to TRBD1 (5 bases). This CDR3 is built from 20 residues. CDR1 SGHDN and CDR2 FVKESK come from the germline V gene. V was trimmed by 0 bases and J by 2 bases, leaving 22 bases between them. CDR3 DNA sequence: TGTGCCAGCAGCCAAGAGGGCAGGGCCACCGATTACTACAACACCGGGGAGCTGTTTTTT. It encodes CASSQEGRATDYYNTGELFF.

The chain employs TRBV27 and TRBJ2-2; perhaps TRBD1 as D (6 bases). V was pared by 8 bases and J by 6 bases, with 13 bases between. Germline V gene sequence: CDR1 MNHEY, CDR2 SMNVEV (reference sequence). The CDR3 runs to 13 residues. CDR3 sequence reads: CASGYRVAGELFF. The CDR3 DNA sequence: TGTGCCAGCGGTTACAGGGTAGCCGGGGAGCTGTTTTTT.

V usage is TRBV29-1 and J usage is TRBJ1-2, with D possibly being TRBD1 (5 bases). V dropped 7 bases and J dropped 3 bases, with 15 bases sitting between them. The CDR3 spans 13 residues. CDR1 and CDR2 (germline): SQVTM, ANQGSEA. The CDR3 region is CSGRSGDHYGYTF. The CDR3 region has the DNA TGCAGCGGACGATCGGGGGACCACTATGGCTACACCTTC.

The V gene is TRBV25-1, the J gene TRBJ2-7; TRBD2 agrees at 7 bases. CDR1 MGHDK and CDR2 SYGVNS come from the germline V gene. Unmatched junction bases numbered 7, after V lost 1 base and J lost 1 base. The CDR3 length is 16 residues. For the CDR3, the DNA is TGTGCCAGCAGTGAATGGCGAGCGGGACGGTCCTACGAGCAGTACTTC. Encoded protein: CASSEWRAGRSYEQYF.

The rearrangement joins TRBV9 to TRBJ2-2; no clear D gene. The CDR3 spans 14 residues. Germline CDR1 SGDLS, CDR2 YYNGEE. Trimming took off 1 base at V and 4 bases at J, with 8 bases between the two ends. The CDR3 bases are TGTGCCAGCAGCGTAATGGGTAGCACCGGGGAGCTGTTTTTT. This sequence encodes CASSVMGSTGELFF.

Notes on this clone: An end of the junction does not agree with germline; a read error may underlie this. This chain links TRBV7-9 with TRBJ2-1, with D tentatively TRBD2 (5 bases). Germline V gene sequence: CDR1 SEHNR, CDR2 FQNEAQ (reference sequence). This CDR3 has 13 residues. The CDR3 sequence is CASSLALRADLLF. CDR3 coding DNA: TGTGCCAGCAGCTTAGCGTTGAGGGCCGACCTTCTCTTC.